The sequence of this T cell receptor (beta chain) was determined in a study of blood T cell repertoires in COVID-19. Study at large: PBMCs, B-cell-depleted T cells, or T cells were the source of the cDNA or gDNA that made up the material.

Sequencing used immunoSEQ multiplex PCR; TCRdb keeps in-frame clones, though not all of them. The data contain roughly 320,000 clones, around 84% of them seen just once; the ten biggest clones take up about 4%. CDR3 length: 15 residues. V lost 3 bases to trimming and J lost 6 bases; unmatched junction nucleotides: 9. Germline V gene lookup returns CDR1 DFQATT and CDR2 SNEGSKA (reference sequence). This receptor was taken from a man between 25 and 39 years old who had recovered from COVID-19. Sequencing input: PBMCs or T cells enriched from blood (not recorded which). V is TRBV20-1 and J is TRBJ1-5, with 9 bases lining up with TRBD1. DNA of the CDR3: TGCAGTGCTAGTTGGACAGGGGCTTGGGGTCAGCCCCAGCATTTT. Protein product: CSASWTGAWGQPQHF.